The T cell receptor beta chain under discussion was sequenced for a study of blood T cell repertoires in COVID-19. Germline V gene sequence: CDR1 SGHRS, CDR2 YFSETQ. V dropped 4 bases and J dropped 0 bases, with 13 bases sitting between them. This CDR3 has 16 amino acids. Sequencing used immunoSEQ multiplex PCR; TCRdb keeps in-frame clones, though not all of them. Of about 220,000 clones listed, 83% are singletons. The rearrangement uses TRBV5-1 and TRBJ1-4, with no clear D. Sequencing was carried out using PBMCs or T cells enriched from blood (not recorded which). The sequence was obtained from a woman between 50 and 59 years old who had been exposed to COVID-19. CDR3 nucleotides: TGCGCCAGCAGCCCACGACTCAGTGCAACTAATGAAAAACTGTTTTTT. Translation: CASSPRLSATNEKLFF. Together with reference TRBV5-1 and TRBJ1-4, the CDR3 gives the full variable domain: KAGVTQTPRYLIKTRGQQVTLSCSPISGHRSVSWYQQTPGQGLQFLFEYFSETQRNKGNFPGRFSGRQFSNSRSEMNVSTLELGDSALYLCASSPRLSATNEKLFFGSGTQLSVL.